This is a list of T cell receptor beta chains from one sample in a study of T cells in Graves' hyperthyroidism and ophthalmopathy. In TCRdb, the multiplex PCR reads were re-called with MiXCR into one record per CDR3 protein. The data show 600,000 or so distinct CDR3 sequences, about 14% seen once. The sequencing sample was made of blood. The receptors here all came from a woman in her 50s with Graves' ophthalmopathy. CDR3s include the opening cysteine and the closing phenylalanine or tryptophan. Each record gives: V gene, clone size, D gene, J gene, CDR3 DNA, CDR3 protein. D genes are given only for firm matches. For some rows the clone size is stated as once, few or many, or as a class when expanded; others skip it.

TRBV28,many,TRBD2,TRBJ2-5,TGTGCCAGCAGTTTAGGCCTAGCGGGAGCGAGCGAGACCCAGTACTTC,CASSLGLAGASETQYF
TRBV5-1,many,TRBD2,TRBJ2-7,TGCGCCAGCAGCTCAATGAGCGGGAGTAGCAACGAGCAGTACTTC,CASSSMSGSSNEQYF
TRBV12-3/TRBV12-4,NA,NA,TRBJ1-3,TGTGCCAGCAGCTCACTCAATCAGGGGATATCCTCTGGAAACACCATATATTTT,CASSSLNQGISSGNTIYF
TRBV28,many,NA,TRBJ2-7,TGTGCCAGCTCCCCCGGCAGGGACTACGAGCAGTACTTC,CASSPGRDYEQYF
TRBV18,many,TRBD1,TRBJ2-4,TGTGCCAGCTCACCAGCAGGGGGCGAGGGAAACATTCAGTACTTC,CASSPAGGEGNIQYF
TRBV18,NA,TRBD2,TRBJ2-3,TGTGCCAGCTCACCACCGAGTTTAGGGACTAGGAAGAATGCTGACACAGATACGCAGTATTTT,CASSPPSLGTRKNADTDTQYF
TRBV19,few,NA,TRBJ1-2,TGTGCCAGTAGTATAGATGACAACGTGAGGGATGGCTACACCTTC,CASSIDDNVRDGYTF
TRBV7-9,NA,NA,TRBJ1-5,TGTGCCAGCAGCCCTATGTCGGGAAACAATCAGCCCCAGCATTTT,CASSPMSGNNQPQHF
TRBV20-1,few,NA,TRBJ2-3,TGCAGTGCCAACAGGGTGGTATTAGATACGCAGTATTTT,CSANRVVLDTQYF
TRBV2,NA,NA,TRBJ1-3,TGTGCCAGCACGAGTAACTCTGGAAACACCATATATTTT,CASTSNSGNTIYF
TRBV5-1,few,TRBD1,TRBJ1-1,TGCGCCAGCAGCTTGGCCGGGACAGGGTGGACTGGAGCTTTCTTT,CASSLAGTGWTGAFF
TRBV20-1,many,TRBD1,TRBJ2-1,TGCAGTGCTAGAGATTATCGGGACAGGGGTCTGCATGAGCAGTTCTTC,CSARDYRDRGLHEQFF
TRBV5-1,few,TRBD1,TRBJ2-7,TGCGCCAGCAGCTTGGCCACCGGGACAGGGCTAGCCTACGAGCAGTACTTC,CASSLATGTGLAYEQYF
TRBV29-1,few,TRBD2,TRBJ2-5,TGCAGCGTACAGGGACTAGCGGGACCCCAAGAGACCCAGTACTTC,CSVQGLAGPQETQYF
TRBV24-1,NA,TRBD1,TRBJ2-3,TGTGCCACCAGTGATCCACAGGGGTCTGGAGATACGCAGTATTTT,CATSDPQGSGDTQYF
TRBV6-1,NA,NA,TRBJ2-7,TGTGCCAGCAGTGAAGGACAGGCCTACAGTTACGAGCAGTACTTC,CASSEGQAYSYEQYF
TRBV20-1,many,NA,TRBJ1-1,TGCAGTGCTAGGGTTCTTGTCCGAACAGGGATCACTGAAGCTTTCTTT,CSARVLVRTGITEAFF
TRBV30,NA,TRBD1,TRBJ1-3,TGTGCCTATACGGGACAGGCCACGGGAAACACCATATATTTT,CAYTGQATGNTIYF
TRBV20-1,many,NA,TRBJ2-1,TGCAGTGCTAGTCACACAGACAATGAGCAGTTCTTC,CSASHTDNEQFF
TRBV7-2,many,NA,TRBJ1-1,TGTGCCAGCAGCTTAGTCATAGGGGGGGGCACTGAAGCTTTCTTT,CASSLVIGGGTEAFF
TRBV11-2,NA,TRBD1,TRBJ1-2,TGTGCCAGTACCCCCGGTGGAGGCAGGGGGAACTATGGCTACACCTTC,CASTPGGGRGNYGYTF
TRBV6-2/TRBV6-3,NA,NA,TRBJ2-2,TGTGCCAGCAGCTCTCGGACGGCCGGCTTGGTGGGCGGGGAGCTGTTTTTT,CASSSRTAGLVGGELFF
TRBV15,many,TRBD1,TRBJ2-2,TGTGCCACCAGCAGCGGCCGGGACAGGGGGCCCACCGGGGAGCTGTTTTTT,CATSSGRDRGPTGELFF
TRBV29-1,few,NA,TRBJ1-5,TGCAGCGTTCAAGATGGTTTGCAGCCCCAGCATTTT,CSVQDGLQPQHF
TRBV28,many,NA,TRBJ2-7,TGTGCCAGCAGTTCTGTGAGCCCCTACGAGCAGTACTTC,CASSSVSPYEQYF
TRBV20-1,many,NA,TRBJ2-7,TGCAGTGCTAGAACCCGACAGGGACTCTCCTACGAGCAGTACTTC,CSARTRQGLSYEQYF
TRBV20-1,few,NA,TRBJ1-1,TGCAGTGCTTTACGATCCAGGGTATACACTGAAGCTTTCTTT,CSALRSRVYTEAFF
TRBV6-2/TRBV6-3,few,NA,TRBJ1-5,TGTGCCAGCAGCCCCCGCCAGGGAGGTCAGCCCCAGCATTTT,CASSPRQGGQPQHF
TRBV5-5,many,NA,TRBJ1-4,TGTGCCAGCAGCTTGAGAGGGTTGGGAGAAAAACTGTTTTTT,CASSLRGLGEKLFF
TRBV9,few,TRBD1,TRBJ2-2,TGTGCCAGCAGCCCCCGGCCAGGGGGTTACACCGGGGAGCTGTTTTTT,CASSPRPGGYTGELFF
TRBV28,many,TRBD1,TRBJ2-7,TGTGCCAGCAGTTTACAGGGGGCGTACGAGCAGTACTTC,CASSLQGAYEQYF
TRBV30,many,TRBD1,TRBJ1-2,TGTGCCTGGAGGGCGGGACAGGGACGGTATGGCTACACCTTC,CAWRAGQGRYGYTF
TRBV20-1,many,TRBD1,TRBJ2-7,TGCAGTGCTGCCCCTGTAGGGGGCGGTTACGAGCAGTACTTC,CSAAPVGGGYEQYF
TRBV27,few,TRBD1,TRBJ2-6,TGTGCCAGCAGTTCGGGACAGGGGGCCTCAGGGGCCAACGTCCTGACTTTC,CASSSGQGASGANVLTF
TRBV5-6,many,NA,TRBJ2-1,TGTGCCAGCAGCGCTTCTAGATATGAGCAGTTCTTC,CASSASRYEQFF
TRBV27,many,NA,TRBJ2-7,TGTGCCAGCAGTTTCCGACAGATGTACGAGCAGTACTTC,CASSFRQMYEQYF
TRBV29-1,NA,TRBD2,TRBJ2-1,TGCAGCGTTCCTCCGACTAGCGGGGGGCACAATGAGCAGTTCTTC,CSVPPTSGGHNEQFF
TRBV20-1,few,NA,TRBJ2-5,TGCAGTGGCGGAGAAGGGGGTGGCGAGACCCAGTACTTC,CSGGEGGGETQYF
TRBV11-3,many,NA,TRBJ2-1,TGTGCCAGCAGTTTGGGGACTTGGAATGAGCAGTTCTTC,CASSLGTWNEQFF
TRBV5-1,few,NA,TRBJ2-1,TGCGCCAGCAGCTCCATCACTAGTTATGAGCAGTTCTTC,CASSSITSYEQFF
TRBV6-2/TRBV6-3,NA,TRBD2,TRBJ2-2,TGTGCCAGCAGTCAAAACCCCGGACTAGCGGGACTCACCGGGGAGCTGTTTTTT,CASSQNPGLAGLTGELFF
TRBV7-3,many,NA,TRBJ1-2,TGTGCCAGCTCGGACAGCTCAATGGTCGGCTACACCTTC,CASSDSSMVGYTF
TRBV15,NA,NA,TRBJ1-4,TGTGCCACCAGCAGAGATACTGCAACTAATGAAAAACTGTTTTTT,CATSRDTATNEKLFF
TRBV18,many,TRBD2,TRBJ2-1,TGTGCCAGCTCACCAGGACTAGCGGAATTGTACAATGAGCAGTTCTTC,CASSPGLAELYNEQFF
TRBV30,few,TRBD1,TRBJ1-5,TGTGCCTGGAGCCCAGACAGGGGGATAGATAGCAATCAGCCCCAGCATTTT,CAWSPDRGIDSNQPQHF
TRBV24-1,many,NA,TRBJ2-7,TGTGCCACCAGTGATTTGCGCAGCGGTACATCTTACGAGCAGTACTTC,CATSDLRSGTSYEQYF
TRBV24-1,many,NA,TRBJ2-1,TGTGCCACCAGTGAACCTGGACGGAGCTCCTACAATGAGCAGTTCTTC,CATSEPGRSSYNEQFF
TRBV7-2,many,NA,TRBJ1-5,TGTGCCAGCAGCTTAGCAGTAAATCAGCCCCAGCATTTT,CASSLAVNQPQHF
TRBV6-1,many,NA,TRBJ2-1,TGTGCCAGCAGTGAACTGTCGGACGGCTACAATGAGCAGTTCTTC,CASSELSDGYNEQFF
TRBV6-2/TRBV6-3,many,NA,TRBJ2-1,TGTGCCAGCAGTTACAGGGGGATCTCCTACAATGAGCAGTTCTTC,CASSYRGISYNEQFF
TRBV6-1,few,NA,TRBJ2-1,TGTGCCAGCAGTCGGGGCGCGCACAATGAGCAGTTCTTC,CASSRGAHNEQFF
TRBV19,NA,TRBD1,TRBJ2-2,TGTGCCAGTAGTATGACAGGGGTTGTCACCGGGGAGCTGTTTTTT,CASSMTGVVTGELFF
TRBV6-2/TRBV6-3,NA,NA,TRBJ1-1,TGTGCCACTCGGGTGTCAGGGAACACTGAAGCTTTCTTT,CATRVSGNTEAFF
TRBV6-1,few,TRBD1,TRBJ1-5,TGTGCCAGCAGGCACACAGGGGGCAATCAGCCCCAGCATTTT,CASRHTGGNQPQHF
TRBV30,few,NA,TRBJ1-4,TGTGCCTGGAGTGAACGCAGGGGTAGTGAAAAACTGTTTTTT,CAWSERRGSEKLFF
TRBV5-1,NA,NA,TRBJ2-2,TGCGCCAGCAGCTTCACTACCAACACCGGGGAGCTGTTTTTT,CASSFTTNTGELFF
TRBV20-1,many,NA,TRBJ1-5,TGCAGTGCAATCCCTTCATTAGGAGGCAATCAGCCCCAGCATTTT,CSAIPSLGGNQPQHF
TRBV4-3,many,NA,TRBJ2-1,TGCGCCAGCAGCCAAGATCCGGCGGGCGGCTACAATGAGCAGTTCTTC,CASSQDPAGGYNEQFF
TRBV18,NA,NA,TRBJ2-7,TGTGCCAGCTCACCACTCAACAAAAACTACGAGCAGTACTTC,CASSPLNKNYEQYF
TRBV6-1,NA,NA,TRBJ2-7,TGTGCCAGCAGAAGGGACTCCGAGCAGTACTTC,CASRRDSEQYF